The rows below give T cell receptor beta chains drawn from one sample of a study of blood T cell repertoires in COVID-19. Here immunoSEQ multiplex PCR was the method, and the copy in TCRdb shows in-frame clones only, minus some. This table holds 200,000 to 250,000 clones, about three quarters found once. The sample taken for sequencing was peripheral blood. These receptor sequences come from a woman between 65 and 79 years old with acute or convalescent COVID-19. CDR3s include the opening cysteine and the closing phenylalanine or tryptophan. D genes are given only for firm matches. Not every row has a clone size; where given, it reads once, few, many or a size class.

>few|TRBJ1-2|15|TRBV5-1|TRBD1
TGCGCCAGCAGCTTGGGATTAGGGACAGGGAACGGCTACACCTTC
CASSLGLGTGNGYTF
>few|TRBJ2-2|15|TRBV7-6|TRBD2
TGTGCCAGCAGCGGAACGGGAGGTTCCACCGGGGAGCTGTTTTTT
CASSGTGGSTGELFF
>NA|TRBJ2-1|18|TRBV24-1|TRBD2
TGTGCCACCAGTGATAGGACTAGCGGGGCTGGGGCCTACAATGAGCAGTTCTTC
CATSDRTSGAGAYNEQFF
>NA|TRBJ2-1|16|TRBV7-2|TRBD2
TGTGCCAGCAGCGCCTCCAGCGGGGGGGCTCGGTATGAGCAGTTCTTC
CASSASSGGARYEQFF
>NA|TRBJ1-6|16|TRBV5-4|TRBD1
TGTGCCAGCAGCTCGGACAGGACCTCCTATAATTCACCCCTCCACTTT
CASSSDRTSYNSPLHF
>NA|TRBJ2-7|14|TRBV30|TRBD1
TGTGCCTGGAGTGCCGGGACAGGGATTTACGAGCAGTACTTC
CAWSAGTGIYEQYF
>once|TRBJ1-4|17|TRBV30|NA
TGTGCCTGGAGTGTCTCTGGCGGGAGGGGCAAGGGTGAAAAACTGTTTTTT
CAWSVSGGRGKGEKLFF
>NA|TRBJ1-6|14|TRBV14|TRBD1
TGTGCCAGCAGCCTAGACAGGGGAAATTCACCCCTCCACTTT
CASSLDRGNSPLHF
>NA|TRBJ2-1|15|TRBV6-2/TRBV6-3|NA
TGTGCCAGCAGTTACAGGTGGCAGGGCTTCAATGAGCAGTTCTTC
CASSYRWQGFNEQFF
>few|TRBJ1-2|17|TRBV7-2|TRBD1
TGTGCCAGCAGCTCAAGACCGGGACAGGGGGCCTACTATGGCTACACCTTC
CASSSRPGQGAYYGYTF
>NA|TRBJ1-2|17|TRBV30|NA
TGTGCCTGGAGTCCGACCGCGGCCTTATTAATTGGCTATGGCTACACCTTC
CAWSPTAALLIGYGYTF
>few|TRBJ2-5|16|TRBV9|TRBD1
TGTGCCAGCAGCGGACGGACAGGGGGCGAAGGAGAGACCCAGTACTTC
CASSGRTGGEGETQYF
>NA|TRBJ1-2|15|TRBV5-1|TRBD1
TGCGCCAGCAGCAGGACAGGGGAAGGGTTCTATGGCTACACCTTC
CASSRTGEGFYGYTF
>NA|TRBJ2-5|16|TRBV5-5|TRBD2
TGTGCCAGCAGCTTGGTGGCGCGGGGGGGCGAAGAGACCCAGTACTTC
CASSLVARGGEETQYF
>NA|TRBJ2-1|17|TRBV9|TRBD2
TGTGCCAGCAGCGTAGCCCTAGCGGGGGGACAAAACAATGAGCAGTTCTTC
CASSVALAGGQNNEQFF
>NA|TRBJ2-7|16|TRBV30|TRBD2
TGTGCCTGGAGTGTGAAAATAGCGGGGGGGCGCGACGAGCAGTACTTC
CAWSVKIAGGRDEQYF
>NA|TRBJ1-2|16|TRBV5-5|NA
TGTGCCAGCAGCTCTTGGAGGGACTCGACTAACTATGGCTACACCTTC
CASSSWRDSTNYGYTF
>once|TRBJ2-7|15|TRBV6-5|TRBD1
TGTGCCAGCAGTTACGGGACAGGGGGCTCCTACGAGCAGTACTTC
CASSYGTGGSYEQYF
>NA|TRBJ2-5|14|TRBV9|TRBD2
TGTGCCAGCAGCGAGCCGGGACTAGCAGAGACCCAGTACTTC
CASSEPGLAETQYF
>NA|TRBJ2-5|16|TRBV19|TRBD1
TGTGCCAGTAGTAACGTCCACAGGGGGCTGAGGGAGACCCAGTACTTC
CASSNVHRGLRETQYF
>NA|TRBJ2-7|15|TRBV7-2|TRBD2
TGTGCCAGCAGCTTAGTTGTAGCGGGGAGCTACGAGCAGTACTTC
CASSLVVAGSYEQYF
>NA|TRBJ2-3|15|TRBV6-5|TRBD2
TGTGCCAGCAGAAGACTAGCGGGGGATCCAGATACGCAGTATTTT
CASRRLAGDPDTQYF
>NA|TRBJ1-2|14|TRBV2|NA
TGTGCCAGCTCTTCGACAGCATCTAACTATGGCTACACCTTC
CASSSTASNYGYTF
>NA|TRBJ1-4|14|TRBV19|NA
TGTGCCAGTAGTATGGGGCAGCCTAGTGAAAAACTGTTTTTT
CASSMGQPSEKLFF
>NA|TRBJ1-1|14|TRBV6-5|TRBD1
TGTGCCAGCAGCCCAGGGGGCTGGGGCACTGAAGCTTTCTTT
CASSPGGWGTEAFF
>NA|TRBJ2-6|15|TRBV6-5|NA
TGTGCCAGCTTGGGGGGAGGTTCTGGGGCCAACGTCCTGACTTTC
CASLGGGSGANVLTF
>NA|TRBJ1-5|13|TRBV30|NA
TGTGCCTGGAGTGACATCCCTGGCAATCAGATCCATTTT
CAWSDIPGNQIHF
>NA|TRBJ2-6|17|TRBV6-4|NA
TGTGCCAGCAGCCCTTCGGGACTCTACTCTGGGGCCAACGTCCTGACTTTC
CASSPSGLYSGANVLTF
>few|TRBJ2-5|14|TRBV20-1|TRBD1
TGCAGTGCTAGTTATAGACAGGGACAAGAGACCCAGTACTTC
CSASYRQGQETQYF
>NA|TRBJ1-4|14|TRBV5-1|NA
TGCGCCAGCAGCTTGGAAGGGGCTAATGAAAAACTGTTTTTT
CASSLEGANEKLFF
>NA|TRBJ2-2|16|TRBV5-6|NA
TGTGCCAGCAGCTTGCTGGCAGGGTGGGCCACCGGGGAGCTGTTTTTT
CASSLLAGWATGELFF
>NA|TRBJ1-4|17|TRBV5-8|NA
TGTGCCAGCAGCTCTGGACAGAGCCATGCAACTAATGAAAAACTGTTTTTT
CASSSGQSHATNEKLFF
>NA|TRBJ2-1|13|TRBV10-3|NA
TGTGCCATCAAGGACACAGGGCCGGGGGAGCAGTTCTTC
CAIKDTGPGEQFF
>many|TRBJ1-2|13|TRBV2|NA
TGTGCCAGCAGTCGACAGGAATTATATGGCTACACCTTC
CASSRQELYGYTF
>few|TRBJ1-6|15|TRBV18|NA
TGTGCCAGCTCGCACGCCCAGGTTCGGAATTCACCCCTCCACTTT
CASSHAQVRNSPLHF
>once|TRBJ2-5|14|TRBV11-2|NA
TGTGCCAGCAGCTCCAATCTAATTCAAGAGACCCAGTACTTC
CASSSNLIQETQYF
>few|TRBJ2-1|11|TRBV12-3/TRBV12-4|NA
TGTGCCAGCAGTTTAATCGATGAGCAGTTCTTC
CASSLIDEQFF
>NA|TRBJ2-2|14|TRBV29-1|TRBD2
TGCAGCGTTGAAACTAGCGGGGGGCGCGGGGAGCTGTTTTTT
CSVETSGGRGELFF
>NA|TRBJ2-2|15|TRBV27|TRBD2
TGTGCCAGCAGTTCTGGGAGGGTACTGACCGGGGAGCTGTTTTTT
CASSSGRVLTGELFF
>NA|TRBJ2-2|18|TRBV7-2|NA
TGTGCCAGCAGCTTAATGATTCTTTCGGACAGATACACCGGGGAGCTGTTTTTT
CASSLMILSDRYTGELFF
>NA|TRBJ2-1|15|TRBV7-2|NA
TGTGCCAGCAGCTCTCCGGGACATTACGTGGGTGAGCAGTTCTTC
CASSSPGHYVGEQFF
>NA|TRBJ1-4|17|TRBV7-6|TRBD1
TGTGCCAGCAGCCACGGACAGGGATGGAAGACTAATGAAAAACTGTTTTTT
CASSHGQGWKTNEKLFF
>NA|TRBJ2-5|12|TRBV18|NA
TGTGCCAGCTCACCGCGGTACGGAGACCAGTACTTC
CASSPRYGDQYF
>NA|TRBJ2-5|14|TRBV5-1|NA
TGCGCCAGCAGCCTGGGGGCCTCCCGGGAGACCCAGTACTTC
CASSLGASRETQYF
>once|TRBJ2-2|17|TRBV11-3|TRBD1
TGTGCCAGCAGCTTAGATTATTTGACAGGGGAGTCCGGGGAGCTGTTTTTT
CASSLDYLTGESGELFF
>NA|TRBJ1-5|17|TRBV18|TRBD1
TGTGCCAGCTCACCGGGACAGGGTGGCGGTAGCAATCAGCCCCAGCATTTT
CASSPGQGGGSNQPQHF
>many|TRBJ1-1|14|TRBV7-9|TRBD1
TGTGCCAGCAGAAAGGCGGGACAGTTCACTGAAGCTTTCTTT
CASRKAGQFTEAFF
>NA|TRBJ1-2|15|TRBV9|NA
TGTGCCAGCAGCGTAGATGGGGGCCCGAACTATGGCTACACCTTC
CASSVDGGPNYGYTF
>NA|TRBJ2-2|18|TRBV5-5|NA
TGTGCCAGCAGCTTGGTGCGTTCTCCGGGACAGAACACCGGGGAGCTGTTTTTT
CASSLVRSPGQNTGELFF
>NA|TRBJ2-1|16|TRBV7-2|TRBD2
TGTGCCAGCAGCTTAGGCGGGGGACGCTCATACAATGAGCAGTTCTTC
CASSLGGGRSYNEQFF